This section outlines one TCR beta chain sequence together with its context. Methods used by the authors: The assay estimated nucleated cells by amplifying reference gene primers. Using immunoSEQ multiplex PCR, the repertoire was profiled, and TCRdb retains in-frame clones only, with some absent. The DNA gave D and trimming, while V, J and clone size come from that table. The sample contains 95,000 to 150,000 clones, over 70% of which appear only once. This sample was included in a study of blood T cell repertoires in COVID-19. The overall study: Samples taken during acute and convalescent COVID-19 were collected in the United States, Italy and Spain. The analysed material was cDNA or gDNA that came from T cells, B-cell-depleted T cells, or PBMCs.

CDR3 size: 16 residues. V dropped 1 base and J dropped 4; count of bases not matched to a gene: 7. Germline V gives CDR1 SEHNR, CDR2 FQNEAQ (reference sequence). Sequencing was done on a sample of peripheral blood. The chain has TRBV7-9 and TRBJ1-2; 9 positions match TRBD1. This receptor was obtained from a woman between 70 and 85 years old with acute or convalescent COVID-19. This CDR3 is CASSLVSGTGSYGYTF. Written as DNA, the CDR3 is TGTGCCAGCAGCTTAGTCTCCGGGACAGGGAGCTATGGCTACACCTTC.